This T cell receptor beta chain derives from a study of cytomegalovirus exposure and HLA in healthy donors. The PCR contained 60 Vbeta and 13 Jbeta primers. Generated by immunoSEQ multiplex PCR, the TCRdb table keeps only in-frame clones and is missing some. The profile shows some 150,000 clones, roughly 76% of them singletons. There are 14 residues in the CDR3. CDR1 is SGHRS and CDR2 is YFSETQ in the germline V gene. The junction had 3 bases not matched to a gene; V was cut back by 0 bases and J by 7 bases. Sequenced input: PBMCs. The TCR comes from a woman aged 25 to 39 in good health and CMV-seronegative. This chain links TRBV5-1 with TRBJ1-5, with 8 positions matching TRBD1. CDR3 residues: CASSLGTGRQPQHF. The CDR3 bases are TGCGCCAGCAGCTTGGGGACAGGGAGGCAGCCCCAGCATTTT.